One and the same sample provided the 30 T cell receptor beta chains below, sequenced in a study of blood T cell repertoires in COVID-19. Generated by immunoSEQ multiplex PCR, the TCRdb table keeps only in-frame clones and is missing some. This sample has 120,000 to 150,000 clones, with roughly 82% found just once. The sequenced material came from peripheral blood. These receptors were taken from a human donor in a cohort sampled during active COVID-19.

This clone was counted once. This sample includes further DNA sequences coding for the same CDR3. The J gene is TRBJ2-3, the V gene TRBV5-1; 9 nucleotides agree with TRBD2. Per germline, CDR1 SGHRS and CDR2 YFSETQ. Trimming removed 0 bases from V and 1 base from J; junction bases left unmatched: 3. The CDR3 runs 16 residues. CDR3 protein: CASSLGLAERTDTQYF. The CDR3 DNA reads TGCGCCAGCAGCTTGGGACTAGCGGAACGCACAGATACGCAGTATTTT.

This chain links TRBV28 with TRBJ1-6; TRBD1 matches at 7 bases. Per germline, CDR1 MDHEN and CDR2 SYDVKM. V lost 5 bases and J lost 5; bases outside the gene matches: 6. The CDR3 totals 15 residues. This CDR3 reads CASSPFGTDNSPLHF. The CDR3 DNA is TGTGCCAGCAGTCCCTTCGGGACAGATAATTCACCCCTCCACTTT. The complete variable domain, with remaining parts taken from reference TRBV28 and TRBJ1-6, reads DVKVTQSSRYLVKRTGEKVFLECVQDMDHENMFWYRQDPGLGLRLIYFSYDVKMKEKGDIPEGYSVSREKKERFSLILESASTNQTSMYLCASSPFGTDNSPLHFGNGTRLTVT.

This clone was seen a handful of times. The genes are TRBV7-3 and TRBJ2-2, with D possibly matching TRBD2 (6 bases). The CDR3 extends over 16 amino acids. V gave up 4 bases and J gave up 3 bases, with 15 bases separating them. Per germline, CDR1 SGHTA and CDR2 FQGTGA. The CDR3 DNA sequence: TGTGCCAGCAGCTCCATATCCGGGAGCTACACCGGGGAGCTGTTTTTT. This sequence encodes CASSSISGSYTGELFF.

The rearrangement links TRBV7-2 to TRBJ1-6; D unclear. CDR3 length: 15 residues. Germline-derived CDR1 and CDR2 are SGHTA and FQGNSA. Trimming pared 5 bases from V and 6 bases from J, leaving 14 bases between. CDR3 loop: CASSLQILFNSPLHF. The CDR3 coding sequence is TGTGCCAGCAGCCTCCAAATACTTTTTAATTCACCCCTCCACTTT.

The CDR3 is CASSLGAGGPQETQYF. In DNA form, the CDR3 reads TGTGCCAGCAGCCTGGGGGCGGGAGGGCCCCAAGAGACCCAGTACTTC. The chain combines TRBV5-8 with TRBJ2-5; 9 bases match TRBD2. The trim removed 4 bases at V and 1 base at J, leaving 8 bases unmatched. This CDR3 has 16 amino acids. Germline CDR1 is SGHTS and CDR2 is YDEGEE.

The chain is built from TRBV7-2 and TRBJ2-3, with a tentative D call TRBD2 (7 bases). The length of the CDR3 is 15 residues. Germline CDR1 SGHTA, CDR2 FQGNSA. V lost 6 bases to trimming and J lost 2 bases, with 15 bases between them. The CDR3 DNA sequence: TGTGCCAGCAGATCAGTCGGGGGGCCCACAGATACGCAGTATTTT. Protein sequence: CASRSVGGPTDTQYF. The full variable domain, with the rest looked up from reference TRBV7-2 and TRBJ2-3, is GAGVSQSPSNKVTEKGKDVELRCDPISGHTALYWYRQSLGQGLEFLIYFQGNSAPDKSGLPSDRFSAERTGGSVSTLTIQRTQQEDSAVYLCASRSVGGPTDTQYFGPGTRLTVL.

The chain carries TRBV4-2 and TRBJ2-6; D remains unclear. The CDR3 spans 16 residues. Trimming left V 3 bases short and J 0 bases short, with 9 bases between. Germline V gene sequence: CDR1 LGHNA, CDR2 YNFKEQ. The CDR3 region is CASSQHFSSGANVLTF. The CDR3, as DNA: TGTGCCAGCAGCCAGCATTTTAGCTCTGGGGCCAACGTCCTGACTTTC.

The chain employs TRBV30 and TRBJ2-5; TRBD2 is a possible D gene (7 bases). V gave up 1 base and J gave up 6 bases, with 12 bases separating them. Germline V gene lookup returns CDR1 GTSNPN and CDR2 SVGIG (reference sequence). This CDR3 comprises 13 residues. CDR3 loop: CAWSGGGPQTQYF. DNA for the CDR3: TGTGCCTGGAGTGGGGGGGGGCCGCAGACCCAGTACTTC. Variable domain in full (rest from reference TRBV30 and TRBJ2-5): SQTIHQWPATLVQPVGSPLSLECTVEGTSNPNLYWYRQAAGRGLQLLFYSVGIGQISSEVPQNLSASRPQDRQFILSSKKLLLSDSGFYLCAWSGGGPQTQYFGPGTRLLVL.

The chain carries TRBV9 and TRBJ1-4; weak D call: TRBD1 (6 bases). The germline V gene has CDR1 SGDLS and CDR2 YYNGEE. The CDR3 totals 15 residues. V was trimmed by 0 bases and J by 7 bases, leaving 13 bases between them. The CDR3 bases are TGTGCCAGCAGCGTAGAGAGGGGGAGTGGTGAAAAACTGTTTTTT. Translation gives CASSVERGSGEKLFF.

This CDR3 is CASSPGGSSYNEQFF. CDR3 nucleotide sequence: TGTGCCAGCAGTCCTGGGGGGTCCTCCTACAATGAGCAGTTCTTC. This rearrangement joins TRBV27 to TRBJ2-1, with D possibly TRBD2 on 6 matching bases. Germline V lookup: CDR1 MNHEY, CDR2 SMNVEV (reference sequence). V shed 5 bases and J shed 0 bases, with 11 bases lying between them. CDR3 length equals 15 residues.

V and J are TRBV10-3 and TRBJ1-2, with a possible D match to TRBD1 (5 bases). The CDR3 sequence is 16 residues long. V was cut by 0 bases and J by 0 bases, with 11 bases left in between. The germline V gene encodes CDR1 ENHRY and CDR2 SYGVKD. This chain's CDR3 is CAISESFGTANYGYTF. CDR3 DNA: TGTGCCATCAGTGAGTCTTTCGGGACTGCTAACTATGGCTACACCTTC.

The J gene is TRBJ1-6, the V gene TRBV19; TRBD1 agrees at 8 bases. Germline V CDR1 and CDR2: LNHDA, SQIVND (reference sequence). The J segment lost 10 bases and the V segment lost 3 bases, leaving 5 bases of the junction unmatched. The CDR3 sequence is 14 residues long. The CDR3 spells CASSITTGASPLHF. In nucleotides, the CDR3 is TGTGCCAGTAGTATCACGACAGGGGCCTCACCCCTCCACTTT.

A few counts support this clone. The chain carries TRBV7-9 and TRBJ1-4; 10 bases are shared with TRBD1. This CDR3 spans 15 amino acids. J lost 10 bases, V lost 4 bases, and 9 bases had no gene match. CDR1 is SEHNR and CDR2 is FQNEAQ in the germline V gene (reference sequence). The CDR3 nucleotides are TGTGCCAGCAGCTCTGAAGACAGGGGGCAGCCAAAACTGTTTTTT. Its protein product is CASSSEDRGQPKLFF.

The chain uses TRBV28 and TRBJ1-6, with TRBD1 as a possible D gene (6 bases). The CDR3 has 14 residues. CDR1 MDHEN and CDR2 SYDVKM come from the germline V gene. Between the trimmed V and J ends, which lost 5 bases and 5 bases, there was a span of 10 bases. This chain's CDR3 is CASSIGQNNSPLHF. The CDR3 DNA sequence: TGTGCCAGCAGTATCGGACAGAATAATTCACCCCTCCACTTT. The entire variable domain, with the rest obtained from reference TRBV28 and TRBJ1-6, is as follows: DVKVTQSSRYLVKRTGEKVFLECVQDMDHENMFWYRQDPGLGLRLIYFSYDVKMKEKGDIPEGYSVSREKKERFSLILESASTNQTSMYLCASSIGQNNSPLHFGNGTRLTVT.

This clone has just a few counts. CDR3 protein: CASRQDRGGNEQFF. As DNA, the CDR3 is TGCGCCAGCAGACAGGACAGGGGCGGCAATGAGCAGTTCTTC. The V call is TRBV10-1, the J call TRBJ2-1; TRBD1 matches at 9 bases. Per germline, CDR1 WNHNN and CDR2 SYGVQD (reference sequence). V shed 6 bases and J 6 bases; nucleotides not matched to a gene: 6. The CDR3 loop spans 14 amino acids.

The chain carries TRBV7-8 and TRBJ2-5, with TRBD2 as a possible D gene (7 bases). V was trimmed by 5 bases and J by 5 bases, leaving 18 bases between them. Germline V gene data show CDR1 as SGHVS and CDR2 as FQNEAQ. The CDR3 spans 15 residues. CDR3 loop: CASSLRGGPVETQYF. CDR3 DNA: TGTGCCAGCAGCCTAAGGGGGGGGCCTGTGGAGACCCAGTACTTC.

The rearrangement links TRBV5-6 to TRBJ2-7; D possibly corresponds to TRBD1 (6 bases). Germline V gene data show CDR1 as SGHDT and CDR2 as YYEEEE. Trimming took 5 bases from V and 2 from J, leaving 17 bases between them. The CDR3 loop spans 15 amino acids. As DNA, the CDR3 is TGTGCCAGCAGTACCACAGGGTTAGTGGCCTACGAGCAGTACTTC. Translated: CASSTTGLVAYEQYF.

This clone was counted once. The genes are TRBV5-1 and TRBJ2-3; the D is unclear. Germline V gene data show CDR1 as SGHRS and CDR2 as YFSETQ. The CDR3 has 15 amino acids. Trimming stripped 0 bases from V and 3 bases from J, with 11 bases between. The CDR3 region is CASSLGAGWTDTQYF. DNA for the CDR3: TGCGCCAGCAGCTTGGGGGCAGGTTGGACAGATACGCAGTATTTT.

V usage is TRBV7-8 and J usage is TRBJ1-5, with D tentatively TRBD1 (5 bases). This CDR3 region has 13 residues. V was shortened by 2 bases and J by 4 bases, with 6 bases between the two germline ends. Germline CDR1 SGHVS, CDR2 FQNEAQ. CDR3 DNA: TGTGCCAGCAGCTTACAGGGTAATCAGCCCCAGCATTTT. Translated, it gives CASSLQGNQPQHF.

V usage is TRBV30 and J usage is TRBJ2-2; D unclear. Between the trimmed V and J ends, which lost 1 base and 5 bases, there was a span of 11 bases. Germline V gives CDR1 GTSNPN, CDR2 SVGIG (reference sequence). This CDR3 spans 14 amino acids. The CDR3 protein is CAWSGGSVTGELFF. CDR3 nucleotides: TGTGCCTGGAGTGGAGGTTCAGTGACCGGGGAGCTGTTTTTT.

The chain couples TRBV7-9 to TRBJ1-2; D is uncertain. CDR1 is SEHNR and CDR2 is FQNEAQ in the germline V gene (reference sequence). This CDR3 is 13 amino acids long. V was trimmed by 5 bases and J by 3 bases, leaving 10 bases between them. The CDR3 loop reads CASSPSGYYGYTF. Here the CDR3 DNA reads TGTGCCAGCAGCCCTTCGGGGTACTATGGCTACACCTTC.

The chain carries TRBV29-1 and TRBJ2-7; the match to TRBD1 covers 10 bases. V was clipped by 3 bases and J by 4 bases; unmatched bases: 6. CDR1 SQVTM and CDR2 ANQGSEA come from the germline V gene. The CDR3 has 14 amino acids. CDR3 residues: CSVDPGQGVYEQYF. DNA of the CDR3: TGCAGCGTTGATCCTGGACAGGGGGTATACGAGCAGTACTTC.

V and J are TRBV6-1 and TRBJ2-2; D might be TRBD1 (6 bases). The germline gives CDR1 MNHNS, CDR2 SASEGT. This CDR3 spans 16 amino acids. V was cut by 3 bases and J by 4 bases, with 15 bases left in between. CDR3 nucleotides: TGTGCCAGCAGTGAGACCGGACCCAGGGGCACCGGGGAGCTGTTTTTT. It codes for CASSETGPRGTGELFF.

V is TRBV27 and J is TRBJ2-7, with 8 bases aligning to TRBD1. With 6 bases clipped from V and 3 bases from J, the junction kept 7 bases outside the gene matches. The germline V gene encodes CDR1 MNHEY and CDR2 SMNVEV (reference sequence). The length of the CDR3 is 14 residues. CDR3: CASRPRTGNYEQYV. The CDR3 region has the DNA TGTGCCAGCAGACCCCGGACAGGGAACTACGAGCAGTACGTC.

The V and J genes are TRBV28 and TRBJ2-3, with D hard to call. Germline V gives CDR1 MDHEN, CDR2 SYDVKM. The CDR3 is 12 residues long. Between the trimmed V and J ends, which lost 1 base and 5 bases, there was a span of 4 bases. The chain's CDR3 is CASSLSGDTQYF. CDR3 in DNA: TGTGCCAGCAGTTTATCCGGAGATACGCAGTATTTT.

This chain uses TRBV9 with TRBJ2-2, with 7 positions matching TRBD1. This CDR3 has 16 residues. CDR1 and CDR2 from the germline V gene are SGDLS and YYNGEE. V was pared by 2 bases and J by 1 base, with 5 bases of the junction left unmatched. The CDR3 loop reads CASSVGQFRNTGELFF. CDR3 sequence (DNA): TGTGCCAGCAGCGTGGGACAGTTCCGGAACACCGGGGAGCTGTTTTTT.

The CDR3 here is CASSQMDLISSDTQYF. CDR3 bases: TGCGCCAGCAGCCAAATGGACTTAATCTCATCAGATACGCAGTATTTT. The chain recombines TRBV4-1 with TRBJ2-3; a weak D match, TRBD2 (5 bases). The CDR3 totals 16 residues. Trimming removed 2 bases at V and 4 bases at J, with 16 bases between. Germline CDR1 MGHRA, CDR2 YSYEKL.

V is TRBV6-1 and J is TRBJ1-4; D is uncertain. From germline, CDR1 is MNHNS and CDR2 SASEGT. V lost 1 base to trimming and J lost 5 bases, with 8 bases between them. CDR3 length equals 14 residues. The CDR3 DNA reads as TGTGCCAGCAGTGAAGGGCCTCAAAATGAAAAACTGTTTTTT. Residues: CASSEGPQNEKLFF.

This rearrangement joins TRBV5-1 to TRBJ2-4; TRBD1 matches 8 bases. V shed 2 bases, J shed 1 base, and the junction held 20 bases outside the gene matches. The CDR3 is 21 residues long. Germline CDR1 is SGHRS and CDR2 is YFSETQ. CDR3 bases: TGCGCCAGCAGCTTATTTTTCGGGACAGGTTTATTTGGGGGGGCCAAAAACATTCAGTACTTC. It is translated as CASSLFFGTGLFGGAKNIQYF.

The gene calls are TRBV4-1 and TRBJ1-5, with no clear D. V shed 0 bases and J shed 5 bases, with 11 bases lying between them. Germline V CDR1 and CDR2: MGHRA, YSYEKL. The CDR3 runs 15 residues. The CDR3, as DNA: TGCGCCAGCAGCCAAGATTACGAACGGGATCAGCCCCAGCATTTT. Protein product: CASSQDYERDQPQHF.